These 5 T cell receptor beta chains share one sample of origin, sequenced in a study of cytomegalovirus exposure and HLA in healthy donors. The study ran its PCR with 60 Vbeta and 13 Jbeta primers. Using immunoSEQ multiplex PCR, the repertoire was profiled, and TCRdb retains in-frame clones only, with some absent. Found here are approximately 100,000 clones, 60% to 85% of them singletons; the top ten hold roughly 5%. The sample was PBMCs. The receptors derive from a female donor in good health and CMV-seropositive.

The chain employs TRBV7-3 and TRBJ1-6; D not resolved. Germline values: CDR1 SGHTA, CDR2 FQGTGA. V was pared by 5 bases and J by 4 bases, with 6 bases between. The CDR3 sequence is 13 residues long. The chain's CDR3 is CASSATYNSPLHF. The CDR3 nucleotides are TGTGCCAGCAGCGCCACATATAATTCACCCCTCCACTTT.

The genes are TRBV29-1 and TRBJ2-1, with 13 bases lining up with TRBD2. Trimming at V came to 8 bases and at J to 4 bases, leaving 8 bases not matched to a gene. Germline V gene data show CDR1 as SQVTM and CDR2 as ANQGSEA. This CDR3 is 15 amino acids long. The CDR3 DNA reads TGCAGCCTTTCAGGACTAGCGGGGGAATACAATGAGCAGTTCTTC. Translation gives CSLSGLAGEYNEQFF.

The J gene is TRBJ1-1, the V gene TRBV11-3, with a possible D match to TRBD1 (6 bases). This CDR3 contains 13 residues. Trimming removed 4 bases at V and 4 bases at J, with 10 bases between. CDR1 SGHNT and CDR2 YENEEA come from the germline V gene. The CDR3 DNA reads as TGTGCCAGCAGCTCGGGACATCCCACTGAAGCTTTCTTT. Its protein is CASSSGHPTEAFF.

The genes are TRBV20-1 and TRBJ2-7; perhaps TRBD1 as D (5 bases). CDR1 and CDR2 (germline): DFQATT, SNEGSKA (reference sequence). The CDR3 totals 11 residues. The V gene lost 3 bases and the J gene lost 7 bases, with 10 bases spanning the gap. The CDR3 sequence is CSARLGREQYF. The CDR3 bases are TGCAGTGCTAGGTTGGGGCGAGAGCAGTACTTC.

A single count supports this clone. The chain couples TRBV5-4 to TRBJ2-7; 13 bases align to TRBD2. Germline V gives CDR1 SGHNT, CDR2 YYREEE (reference sequence). This CDR3 is built from 17 residues. V gave up 3 bases and J gave up 5 bases; unmatched junction bases: 11. CDR3 in DNA: TGTGCCAGCAGCTGGGCGTCACTAGCGGGAGGGAGCGACGAGCAGTACTTC. It codes for CASSWASLAGGSDEQYF.